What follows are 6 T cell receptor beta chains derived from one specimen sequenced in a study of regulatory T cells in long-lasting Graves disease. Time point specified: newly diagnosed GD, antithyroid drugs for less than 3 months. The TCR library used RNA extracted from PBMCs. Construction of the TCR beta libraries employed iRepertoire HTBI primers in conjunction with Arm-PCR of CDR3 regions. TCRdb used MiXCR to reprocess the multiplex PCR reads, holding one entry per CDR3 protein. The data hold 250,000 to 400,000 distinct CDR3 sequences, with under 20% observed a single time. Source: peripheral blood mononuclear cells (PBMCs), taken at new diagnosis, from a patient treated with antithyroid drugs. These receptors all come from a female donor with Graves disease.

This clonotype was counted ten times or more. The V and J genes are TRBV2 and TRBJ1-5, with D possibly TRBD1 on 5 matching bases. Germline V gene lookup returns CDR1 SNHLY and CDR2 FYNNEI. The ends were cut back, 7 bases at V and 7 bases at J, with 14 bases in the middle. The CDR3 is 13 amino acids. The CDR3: CASTGQLGQPQHF. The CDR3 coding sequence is TGTGCCAGCACTGGACAATTAGGCCAGCCCCAGCATTTT.

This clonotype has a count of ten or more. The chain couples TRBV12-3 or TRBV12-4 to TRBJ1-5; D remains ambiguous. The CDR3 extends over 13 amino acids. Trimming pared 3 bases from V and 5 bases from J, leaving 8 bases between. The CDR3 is CASSLSVHQPQHF. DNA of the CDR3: TGTGCCAGCAGTTTGTCTGTACATCAGCCCCAGCATTTT.

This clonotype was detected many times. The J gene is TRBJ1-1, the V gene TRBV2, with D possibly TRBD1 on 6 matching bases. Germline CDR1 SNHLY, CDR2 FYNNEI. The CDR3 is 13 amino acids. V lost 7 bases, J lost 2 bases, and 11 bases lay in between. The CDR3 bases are TGTGCCAGCAAAAGACAGGCTAACACTGAAGCTTTCTTT. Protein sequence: CASKRQANTEAFF.

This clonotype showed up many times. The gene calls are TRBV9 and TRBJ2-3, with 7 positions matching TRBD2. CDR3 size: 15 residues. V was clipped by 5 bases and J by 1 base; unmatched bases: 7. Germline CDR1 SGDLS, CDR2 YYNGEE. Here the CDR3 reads CASSPYAGGTDTQYF. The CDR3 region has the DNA TGTGCCAGCAGTCCCTACGCGGGGGGCACAGATACGCAGTATTTT.

The CDR3 nucleotides are TGTGCCAGCAGCGCCTTACTCGGAGATGAGCAGTTCTTC. Its protein product is CASSALLGDEQFF. J is TRBJ2-1 and V is TRBV7-3; D is uncertain. From germline, CDR1 is SGHTA and CDR2 FQGTGA. The length of the CDR3 is 13 residues. V lost 5 bases to trimming and J lost 8 bases, with 13 bases between them.

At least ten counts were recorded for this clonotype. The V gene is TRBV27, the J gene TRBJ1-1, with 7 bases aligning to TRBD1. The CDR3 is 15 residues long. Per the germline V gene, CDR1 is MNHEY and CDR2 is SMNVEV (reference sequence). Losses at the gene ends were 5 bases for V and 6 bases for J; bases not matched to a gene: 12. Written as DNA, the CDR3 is TGTGCCAGCAGTACCCGGGAGGGGGCATTCGCTGAAGCTTTCTTT. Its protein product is CASSTREGAFAEAFF.